The source of this T cell receptor (beta chain) is a study of blood T cells in healthy people across ages. Notes on the study in general: The long-lived group displayed more naive CD4+ cells, plus higher diversity, than the aged donors did.

To note about this clonotype: Its antigen is still unknown.

The CDR3 extends over 12 amino acids. V lost 6 bases, J lost 1 base, and 7 bases lay in between. CDR1 and CDR2 from the germline V gene are SGHRS and YFSETQ. Together with a sample-barcoded 5' primer, a J-beta primer mix was included in a second PCR lasting about 6 to 11 cycles. The template-switch adaptor, which had 12 random nucleotides, put a tag on each cDNA molecule. TCRdb called the 5' RACE reads again in MiXCR, with one record for every CDR3 protein. The table has roughly 800,000 distinct CDR3 sequences, 20% to 25% seen once. The data also belong to a second study, concerning T cells of mothers and their children. From that paper: The study recruited a few healthy Caucasian mothers and their six children as donors. The search for persistent microchimeric T cell clones detected none.

The TCR comes from a boy between 10 and 17 years old in good health. The chain uses TRBV5-1 and TRBJ1-1; D is uncertain. Sequencing input: blood. CDR3 bases: TGCGCCAGCATGAACTGGAACACTGAAGCTTTCTTT. Amino acids: CASMNWNTEAFF.